This TCR beta chain was identified during a study of blood T cells in healthy people across ages. Across the whole study: Capture by template switching was about one barcoded beta molecule per two T cells.

Study-wide findings and caveats: Estimates drawn from one million T cells were deemed to understate diversity.

For the second PCR, which ran for about 7 to 11 cycles, a sample-barcoded 5' primer and a J-beta primer mix were used. Each cDNA molecule was tagged by a template-switch adaptor that had 12 random nucleotides. TCRdb fed the 5' RACE reads into MiXCR, producing one record per CDR3 protein. The table shows 1.5 million to 2 million distinct CDR3 sequences, with 28% occurring only once. Trimming shortened V by 2 bases and J by 4 bases, and 20 bases separated the two germline ends. This CDR3 comprises 17 residues. Germline-derived CDR1 and CDR2 are MNHNY and SVGAGI (reference sequence). About this clonotype itself: Its antigen is not known.

J is TRBJ1-2 and V is TRBV6-6; the D gene is possibly TRBD1 (6 bases). The receptor's source is a woman aged 25-40 years in good health. The sample was blood. The CDR3 DNA is TGTGCCAGCAGTTACGGGCAGGGGAAAAAACTGGGCTATGGCTACACCTTC. Translation: CASSYGQGKKLGYGYTF.